The present T cell receptor (beta chain) was sequenced within a study of shared clonotypes between healthy human individuals. CDR1 is SQVTM and CDR2 is ANQGSEA in the germline V gene. J was trimmed by 2 bases and V by 4 bases; bases with no gene match: 5. This CDR3 has 14 residues. Terminally differentiated effector memory CD45RA+ cells were left out of the naive CD8 fraction, which was CD45RO-negative and positively selected for CCR7. The healthy adult donors were HIV-negative and reported no recent acute infections or vaccinations. Whole-study results and caveats: Around 5.4% of naive CD4 clonotypes were common to several donors.

Libraries were prepared by immunoSEQ multiplex PCR; TCRdb keeps only in-frame clonotypes and omits some of them. The table has around 580,000 clones, roughly 98% seen once; the top ten hold approximately 0.33%. Points on this clone: Its target is unknown.

The V call is TRBV29-1, the J call TRBJ2-7; TRBD2 agrees at 10 bases. The TCR comes from a man in his thirties or forties in good health. Sequencing was done on a sample of naive CD8+ T cells sorted from blood. The CDR3 here is CSVVLLAGTYEQYF. CDR3 nucleotides: TGCAGCGTTGTCTTACTAGCGGGAACCTACGAGCAGTACTTC.